The present entry profiles one TCR beta chain with its context. This sample was taken from a study of beta chain features in type 1 diabetes. The overall study: Patients did not differ from healthy donors in age, gender or cell yield.

Of the isolated RNA, all was reverse transcribed, and so the sequenced material was expressed TCRB transcripts. Produced via immunoSEQ multiplex PCR; TCRdb's table is partial and in-frame only. The table lists over 500,000 clones, about 14% of them singletons. V shed 10 bases and J shed 3 bases, with 19 bases lying between them. Germline V gene sequence: CDR1 MDHEN, CDR2 SYDVKM. The CDR3 consists of 14 residues. Stem cell-like memory, regulatory, central memory and naive CD4+ cells were sorted via CD45RO/CCR7/CD25/CD127/CD95/CD27. Material for sequencing was naive CD4+ T cells from blood. This TCR was recovered from a man aged 18 to 30 in good health. The rearrangement uses TRBV28 and TRBJ2-7; D not certain. CDR3 region: CAITPSGGNYEQYF. The CDR3 bases are TGTGCCATCACTCCCTCTGGCGGTAACTACGAGCAGTACTTC.